The rows below give T cell receptor beta chains drawn from one sample of a study of shared clonotypes between healthy human individuals. Some clones are missing from TCRdb's copy, which holds only in-frame ones; the method was immunoSEQ multiplex PCR. Among about 2,200,000 clones listed, 93% were seen once. The sample consisted of naive CD8+ T cells from PBMCs. These receptors all stem from a man younger than 30 in good health. Some clones in this sample may be carry-over from other donors' samples. The CDR3 runs from the conserved cysteine through the conserved F or W. The D gene is left open where the match is weak.

j_call | v_call | d_call | cdr3_length | cdr3_aa | cdr3_nt
TRBJ2-1 | TRBV9 | TRBD2 | 17 | CASSVAAGLAGAHEQFF | TGTGCCAGCAGCGTAGCCGCCGGACTAGCGGGAGCACATGAGCAGTTCTTC
TRBJ1-2 | TRBV7-9 | NA | 12 | CASSSQGGGYTF | TGTGCCAGCAGCTCTCAGGGTGGGGGCTACACCTTC
TRBJ2-2 | TRBV10-1 | TRBD2 | 16 | CASSDPGLESTGELFF | TGCGCCAGCAGTGATCCCGGACTAGAAAGCACCGGGGAGCTGTTTTTT
TRBJ1-1 | TRBV16 | NA | 14 | CASSQSGAGTEAFF | TGTGCCAGCAGCCAATCAGGGGCAGGGACTGAAGCTTTCTTT
TRBJ1-2 | TRBV28 | NA | 13 | CASSPLSQGGYTF | TGTGCCAGCAGTCCCCTAAGTCAGGGAGGCTACACCTTC
TRBJ1-1 | TRBV10-2 | NA | 14 | CASSEFRLGTEAFF | TGCGCCAGCAGTGAGTTCCGTCTCGGAACTGAAGCTTTCTTT
TRBJ2-5 | TRBV27 | NA | 11 | CASSLGPTQYF | TGTGCCAGCAGTTTAGGGCCGACCCAGTACTTC
TRBJ2-7 | TRBV5-6 | NA | 14 | CASSPGTESYEQYF | TGTGCCAGCAGCCCAGGGACCGAAAGCTACGAGCAGTACTTC
TRBJ1-2 | TRBV7-9 | NA | 16 | CASSPPAGSGSYGYTF | TGTGCCAGCAGCCCCCCGGCCGGAAGCGGTAGCTATGGCTACACCTTC
TRBJ1-2 | TRBV19 | NA | 15 | CASSTLDSPNYGYTF | TGTGCCAGTAGTACGCTGGACAGCCCTAACTATGGCTACACCTTC